Listed here are 9 T cell receptor beta chains from one sample, sequenced in a study of T cell responses to AZD1222 COVID-19 vaccine. Profiling relied on immunoSEQ multiplex PCR, and the TCRdb table lists in-frame clones only, not all of them. The profile shows over 150,000 clones, about 86% of them singletons. The sequences come from peripheral blood, collected on day 0 of MenACWY control vaccination. These TCRs come from an adult in good health.

This chain links TRBV6-5 with TRBJ2-7, with D maybe TRBD2 (6 bases). V dropped 2 bases and J dropped 0 bases, with 14 bases sitting between them. The CDR3 length is 16 residues. Germline loops: CDR1 MNHEY, CDR2 SVGAGI. The CDR3 bases are TGTGCCAGCAGTTACGGTAGCGGACTGACCTCCTACGAGCAGTACTTC. Protein: CASSYGSGLTSYEQYF.

The chain uses TRBV29-1 and TRBJ1-1; D not certain. Trimming shortened V by 3 bases and J by 1 base, and 27 bases separated the two germline ends. Germline lookup yields CDR1 SQVTM and CDR2 ANQGSEA. The CDR3 spans 19 residues. The CDR3 region is CSVDGSFGGQSLTNTEAFF. The CDR3, as DNA: TGCAGCGTTGATGGAAGCTTCGGAGGGCAGTCCCTAACGAACACTGAAGCTTTCTTT.

Only a few counts were recorded for this clone. This chain uses TRBV11-2 with TRBJ1-2; the match to TRBD1 covers 11 bases. Losses at the gene ends were 3 bases for V and 4 bases for J; bases not matched to a gene: 10. In germline, CDR1 is SGHAT, CDR2 FQNNGV. CDR3 length: 17 residues. The CDR3 here is CASSFGTGGGLAYGYTF. The CDR3 DNA reads as TGTGCCAGCAGCTTCGGGACAGGGGGTGGGCTAGCCTATGGCTACACCTTC.

The chain couples TRBV11-3 to TRBJ2-5; 8 nucleotides line up with TRBD2. The CDR3 length is 16 residues. V lost 5 bases to trimming and J lost 4 bases; unmatched junction nucleotides: 12. CDR1 and CDR2 from the germline V gene are SGHNT and YENEEA. The CDR3 is CASSPGGSGVAETQYF. As DNA, the CDR3 is TGTGCCAGCAGCCCTGGTGGTAGCGGGGTGGCAGAGACCCAGTACTTC.

The CDR3 loop is CASSGGVVDEQYV. The CDR3 nucleotides read TGTGCCAGCAGTGGAGGGGTTGTGGACGAGCAGTACGTC. This rearrangement joins TRBV2 to TRBJ2-7, with D possibly called TRBD1 or TRBD2 (5 bases each). Germline loops: CDR1 SNHLY, CDR2 FYNNEI. This CDR3 has 13 amino acids. The V end lost 4 bases, the J end lost 5 bases, and 12 bases lay between the germline ends.

The V gene is TRBV12-5, the J gene TRBJ1-4; perhaps TRBD1 as D (6 bases). Germline V lookup: CDR1 LGHNT, CDR2 FRNRAP. The length of the CDR3 is 17 residues. Trimming cost V 0 bases and J 2 bases, with 13 bases left between them. Here the CDR3 reads CASGLVVTGKTNEKLFF. CDR3 bases: TGTGCTAGTGGTTTGGTCGTTACAGGGAAGACTAATGAAAAACTGTTTTTT.

The chain uses TRBV28 and TRBJ2-6; D is possibly TRBD2 (6 bases). Per germline, CDR1 MDHEN and CDR2 SYDVKM. The CDR3 is 15 residues long. Trimming removed 2 bases from V and 2 bases from J, with 7 bases in between. For the CDR3, the DNA is TGTGCCAGCAGTTTAGCGGGGCCTGGGGCCAACGTCCTGACTTTC. It yields the protein CASSLAGPGANVLTF.

The CDR3 DNA reads as TGTGCCAGCGGTCGTAACAGGGGACCCGGGGAGCTGTTTTTT. Translated: CASGRNRGPGELFF. The chain employs TRBV7-9 and TRBJ2-2; 7 nucleotides agree with TRBD1. CDR1 and CDR2 (germline): SEHNR, FQNEAQ (reference sequence). The CDR3 runs to 14 residues. Trimming removed 8 bases from V and 6 bases from J; junction bases left unmatched: 9.

The chain combines TRBV3-1 (or the pseudogene TRBV3-2) with TRBJ1-2; 10 positions agree with TRBD1. This CDR3 region has 16 residues. Germline trimming cut 4 bases from V and 5 bases from J; bases unmatched to any gene: 10. Germline loops: CDR1 LGHDT, CDR2 YNNKEL (reference sequence). CDR3 amino acids: CASSLGTGVRRYGYTF. Here the CDR3 DNA reads TGTGCCAGCAGCCTTGGGACAGGGGTACGCCGGTATGGCTACACCTTC.